One T cell receptor beta chain is described in this entry. Its antigen is not known. This was the immunoSEQ version 4 assay in survey mode. Some clones are missing from TCRdb's copy, which holds only in-frame ones; the method was immunoSEQ multiplex PCR. The sample shows more than 30,000 clones, approximately 66% of them seen only once. The record originates from a study of persistence of HIV-infected CD4 T cells. Study background: Blood samples, up to about 200 mL, came from multiple time points, except two leukapheresis donors sampled once.

The length of the CDR3 is 20 residues. V shed 0 bases and J 0 bases; nucleotides not matched to a gene: 12. Germline assignment: CDR1 SGHTS and CDR2 YDEGEE. Findings and caveats of the study: TCR oligoclonality correlated with proviral oligoclonality in the same sorted populations.

An overlapping HIV-1 Gag peptide pool stimulated these cells at 0.95 to 1 ug/peptide/mL. Sorting of responding CD4+ T cells relied on upregulated CD40 ligand together with CD69. For at least 4 years, plasma HIV-1 RNA was undetectable (<50 copies/mL). Donors had CD4+ T cell counts above 400 cells/uL and were CMV-seropositive. The material sequenced was CD4+ T cells sorted from PBMCs after approximately 20-hour stimulation, taken from a patient who received antiretroviral therapy. This clonotype was obtained from an adult man with HIV who was CMV-seropositive. The chain carries TRBV5-8 and TRBJ1-6; 7 bases are a match to TRBD1. The CDR3 DNA follows: TGTGCCAGCAGCTTGGAAAGACAGGGATCCATCAACTCCTATAATTCACCCCTCCACTTT. Protein: CASSLERQGSINSYNSPLHF.